The clone carrying this T cell receptor (beta chain) was seen repeatedly, ten times or more. The CDR3 has 17 amino acids. Deletions cut 0 bases from V and 1 base from J, with 15 bases between. Germline values: CDR1 SGHVS, CDR2 FNYEAQ. Tregs were sorted as CD4+CD25+CD127-/low cells. Each CDR3 protein is one row after TCRdb ran MiXCR on the 5' RACE reads. The sample has about 40,000 distinct CDR3 sequences; roughly 20% are singletons. The sequence was collected from a female donor with breast cancer. Specimen: Tregs sorted from a lymph node. The rearrangement links TRBV7-6 to TRBJ2-5; D unresolved. CDR3 nucleotides: TGTGCCAGCAGCTTAGCCCATCCCGGCAGAATCCAAGAGACCCAGTACTTC. The encoded protein is CASSLAHPGRIQETQYF.